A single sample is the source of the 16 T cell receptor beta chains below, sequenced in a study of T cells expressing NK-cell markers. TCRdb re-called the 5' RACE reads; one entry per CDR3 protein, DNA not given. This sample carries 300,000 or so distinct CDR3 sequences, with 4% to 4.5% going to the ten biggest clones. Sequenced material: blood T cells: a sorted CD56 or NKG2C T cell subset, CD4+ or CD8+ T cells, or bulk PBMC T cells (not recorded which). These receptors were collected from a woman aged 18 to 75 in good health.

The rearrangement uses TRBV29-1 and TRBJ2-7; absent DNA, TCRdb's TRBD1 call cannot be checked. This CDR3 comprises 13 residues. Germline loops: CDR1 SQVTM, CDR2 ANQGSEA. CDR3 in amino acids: CSVRDRVGYEQYF.

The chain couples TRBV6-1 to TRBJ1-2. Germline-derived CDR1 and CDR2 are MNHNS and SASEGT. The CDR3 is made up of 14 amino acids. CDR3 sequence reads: CASTLGRGNYGYTF.

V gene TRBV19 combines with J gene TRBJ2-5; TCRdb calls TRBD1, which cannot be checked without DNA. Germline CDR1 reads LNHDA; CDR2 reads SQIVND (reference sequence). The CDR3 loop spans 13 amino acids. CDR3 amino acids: CASSMGQRETQYF.

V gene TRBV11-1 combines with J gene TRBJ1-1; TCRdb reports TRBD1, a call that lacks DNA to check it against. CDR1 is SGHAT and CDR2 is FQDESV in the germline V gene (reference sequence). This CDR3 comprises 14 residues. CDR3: CASTDPGQNTEAFF.

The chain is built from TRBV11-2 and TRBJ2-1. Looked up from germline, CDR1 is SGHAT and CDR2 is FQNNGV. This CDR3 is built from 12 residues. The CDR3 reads CASSLIGNEQFF.

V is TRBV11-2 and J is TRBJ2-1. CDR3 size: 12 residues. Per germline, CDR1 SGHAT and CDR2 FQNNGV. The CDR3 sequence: CASSPFGNEQFF.

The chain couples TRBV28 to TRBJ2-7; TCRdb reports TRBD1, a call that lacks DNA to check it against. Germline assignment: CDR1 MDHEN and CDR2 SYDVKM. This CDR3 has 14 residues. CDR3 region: CASLNSGGSYEQYF. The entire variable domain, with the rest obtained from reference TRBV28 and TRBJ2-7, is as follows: DVKVTQSSRYLVKRTGEKVFLECVQDMDHENMFWYRQDPGLGLRLIYFSYDVKMKEKGDIPEGYSVSREKKERFSLILESASTNQTSMYLCASLNSGGSYEQYFGPGTRLTVT.

The CDR3 is CASTLRGSYNEQFF. This chain uses TRBV12-3 or TRBV12-4 with TRBJ2-1. This CDR3 contains 14 residues.

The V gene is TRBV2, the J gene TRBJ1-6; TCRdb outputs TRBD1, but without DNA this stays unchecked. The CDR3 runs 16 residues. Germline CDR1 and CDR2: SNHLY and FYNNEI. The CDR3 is CASSTFSGTTDSPLHF.

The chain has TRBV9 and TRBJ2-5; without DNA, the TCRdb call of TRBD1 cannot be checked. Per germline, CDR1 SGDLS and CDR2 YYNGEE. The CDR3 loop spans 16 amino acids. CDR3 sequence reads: CASSSFGQGRQETQYF.

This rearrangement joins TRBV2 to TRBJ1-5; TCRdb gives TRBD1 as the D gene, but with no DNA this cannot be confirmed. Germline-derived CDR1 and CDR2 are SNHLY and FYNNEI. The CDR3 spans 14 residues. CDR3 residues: CASRDYRDNQPQHF.

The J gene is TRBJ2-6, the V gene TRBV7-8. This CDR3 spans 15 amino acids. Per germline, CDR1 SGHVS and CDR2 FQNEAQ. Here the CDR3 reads CASSQYHSGANVLTF.

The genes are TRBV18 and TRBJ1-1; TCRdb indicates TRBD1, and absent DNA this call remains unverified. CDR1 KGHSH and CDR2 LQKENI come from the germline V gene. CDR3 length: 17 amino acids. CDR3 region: CASSPGGTGGYSTEAFF.

Here the CDR3 reads CASSSSRDRGPNYGYTF. The chain joins TRBV7-9 to TRBJ1-2; the TCRdb call, TRBD1, lacks DNA for checking. The CDR3 has 17 amino acids. The germline V gene has CDR1 SEHNR and CDR2 FQNEAQ (reference sequence).

CDR3 residues: CASCGGRVRDTEAFF. The chain joins TRBV6-2 or TRBV6-3 to TRBJ1-1; the D gene TCRdb calls, TRBD1, cannot be checked with no DNA. The CDR3 is 15 amino acids. Germline V gene sequence: CDR1 MNHEY, CDR2 SVGEGT.

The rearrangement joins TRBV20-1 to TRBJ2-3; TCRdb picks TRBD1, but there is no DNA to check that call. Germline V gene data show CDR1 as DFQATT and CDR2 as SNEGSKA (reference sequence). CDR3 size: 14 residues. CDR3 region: CSPDRDRVLLAQYF.